The 30 T cell receptor beta chains below all came from one sample that was sequenced in a study of T cells in Graves' hyperthyroidism and ophthalmopathy. There were TCR beta CDR3 regions amplified from RNA transcripts. The study used the HTBI primer set for a first-round RT-PCR of the TCR CDR3. Using its own MiXCR run on the multiplex PCR reads, TCRdb lists one record per CDR3 protein. In the table there are a few hundred thousand distinct CDR3 sequences, about 16% of which are singletons. The sequenced material came from blood. The receptors shown here come from a woman in her 30s with Graves' ophthalmopathy.

This clonotype was detected only a few times. The chain employs TRBV14 and TRBJ2-1; 7 nucleotides match TRBD2. Germline CDR1 SGHDN, CDR2 FVKESK. V lost 0 bases and J lost 0; bases outside the gene matches: 14. The CDR3 is 20 amino acids. The CDR3 loop is CASSQEIVIAGASSYNEQFF. The CDR3 DNA reads TGTGCCAGCAGCCAAGAAATCGTGATAGCGGGCGCAAGCTCCTACAATGAGCAGTTCTTC.

This chain uses TRBV5-1 with TRBJ2-1; 9 bases are a match to TRBD2. This CDR3 comprises 16 residues. The ends lost 4 bases at V and 0 bases at J; junction bases unmatched: 5. Germline V lookup: CDR1 SGHRS, CDR2 YFSETQ. In DNA, the CDR3 is TGCGCCAGCAGCGGCGGGAGGGAGAGCTCCTACAATGAGCAGTTCTTC. Translating it yields CASSGGRESSYNEQFF. The variable domain in full, with the rest retrieved from reference TRBV5-1 and TRBJ2-1, is KAGVTQTPRYLIKTRGQQVTLSCSPISGHRSVSWYQQTPGQGLQFLFEYFSETQRNKGNFPGRFSGRQFSNSRSEMNVSTLELGDSALYLCASSGGRESSYNEQFFGPGTRLTVL.

This clonotype was observed at least ten times. The V call is TRBV20-1, the J call TRBJ2-3; D is possibly TRBD1 (6 bases). The V end lost 6 bases, the J end lost 6 bases, and 16 bases lay between the germline ends. Looked up from germline, CDR1 is DFQATT and CDR2 is SNEGSKA (reference sequence). The CDR3 is 13 amino acids. Here the CDR3 reads CSAGPTRGDTQYF. CDR3 DNA: TGCAGTGCCGGGCCCACTAGGGGGGATACGCAGTATTTT.

Worth noting for this clonotype: Being one base from a much bigger clone, this may be a read error. The gene calls are TRBV7-2 and TRBJ2-1; tentative D call: TRBD2 (6 bases). The CDR3 spans 16 residues. V was trimmed by 1 base and J by 7 bases, leaving 17 bases between them. Germline CDR1 SGHTA, CDR2 FQGNSA. CDR3 protein: CASSLESGDRGNEQFF. The DNA for the CDR3 is TGTGCCAGCAGCTTAGAATCGGGGGACCGGGGTAATGAGCAGTTCTTC. Full variable domain (missing parts from reference TRBV7-2 and TRBJ2-1): GAGVSQSPSNKVTEKGKDVELRCDPISGHTALYWYRQSLGQGLEFLIYFQGNSAPDKSGLPSDRFSAERTGGSVSTLTIQRTQQEDSAVYLCASSLESGDRGNEQFFGPGTRLTVL.

Ten or more counts support this clonotype. The chain carries TRBV5-5 and TRBJ2-7, with 7 bases fitting TRBD1. This CDR3 is built from 16 residues. The V and J ends lost 0 bases and 0 bases, in that order; junction bases with no gene match: 6. CDR1 is SGHKS, CDR2 YYEKEE, per germline (reference sequence). The CDR3 bases are TGTGCCAGCAGCTTGGAATGGGCAGGGGGCTCCTACGAGCAGTACTTC. It encodes CASSLEWAGGSYEQYF.

At least ten counts were recorded for this clonotype. V and J are TRBV5-5 and TRBJ2-7; D is ambiguous. The CDR3 spans 13 residues. Trimming left V 4 bases short and J 3 bases short, with 11 bases between. CDR1 is SGHKS, CDR2 YYEKEE, per germline (reference sequence). The CDR3 sequence is CASSPTPSYEQYF. For the CDR3, the DNA is TGTGCCAGCAGCCCAACCCCTAGCTACGAGCAGTACTTC.

This clonotype has ten or more counts. The chain carries TRBV19 and TRBJ2-1; D is unclear. The V gene lost 5 bases and the J gene lost 2 bases, with 7 bases spanning the gap. The germline V gene encodes CDR1 LNHDA and CDR2 SQIVND (reference sequence). CDR3 size: 13 residues. CDR3 DNA sequence: TGTGCCAGTAGTTTTACACCCTACAATGAGCAGTTCTTC. It encodes CASSFTPYNEQFF.

By share, this clonotype ranks as medium-sized (0.01 to 0.1%). The V and J genes are TRBV27 and TRBJ2-7; 7 positions agree with TRBD1. CDR3 length: 16 residues. Trimming took 5 bases from V and 0 from J; bases not matched to a gene: 10. Germline CDR1 reads MNHEY; CDR2 reads SMNVEV (reference sequence). The CDR3 DNA sequence: TGTGCCAGCAGTCCTCGGACAGGCCGGAGCTCCTACGAGCAGTACTTC. Residues: CASSPRTGRSSYEQYF.

The chain recombines TRBV7-9 with TRBJ2-1, with D perhaps matching TRBD1 or TRBD2 (5 bases each). Germline lookup yields CDR1 SEHNR and CDR2 FQNEAQ (reference sequence). V lost 4 bases and J lost 0, with 13 bases in between. This CDR3 comprises 16 residues. CDR3 amino acids: CASSSAWGSSYNEQFF. The CDR3 DNA follows: TGTGCCAGCAGCTCCGCATGGGGGAGCTCCTACAATGAGCAGTTCTTC.

This clonotype was observed at least ten times. The chain recombines TRBV29-1 with TRBJ2-7; 9 nucleotides agree with TRBD2. This CDR3 is built from 12 residues. The V gene end was trimmed by 5 bases and the J gene end by 4 bases; junction bases not matched to a gene: 3. CDR1 and CDR2 (germline): SQVTM, ANQGSEA. The CDR3 bases are TGCAGCGTTCGGACTAGCGAATACGAGCAGTACTTC. This codes for CSVRTSEYEQYF.

This clonotype was seen at least ten times. J is TRBJ2-7 and V is TRBV30, with a weak D call TRBD1 (7 bases). V lost 2 bases, J lost 6 bases, and 17 bases lay in between. The CDR3 totals 14 residues. CDR1 GTSNPN and CDR2 SVGIG come from the germline V gene (reference sequence). CDR3 sequence: CAWSQGGQLFEQYF. In DNA, the CDR3 is TGTGCCTGGAGTCAGGGGGGTCAGCTTTTCGAGCAGTACTTC.

The rearrangement joins TRBV7-9 to TRBJ1-6; D is perhaps TRBD1 (6 bases). The CDR3 runs 15 residues. V gave up 3 bases and J gave up 7 bases, with 13 bases separating them. Looked up from germline, CDR1 is SEHNR and CDR2 is FQNEAQ (reference sequence). The CDR3 coding sequence is TGTGCCAGCAGCTTTGACGGGACAAACAATTCACCCCTCCACTTT. Translating gives CASSFDGTNNSPLHF.

This clonotype has only a few counts. The chain combines TRBV12-3 or TRBV12-4 with TRBJ2-5; 8 bases map to TRBD1. The CDR3 is 15 residues long. The V and J ends lost 5 bases and 4 bases, in that order; junction bases with no gene match: 9. DNA of the CDR3: TGTGCCAGCAGTGCCCTGGACAGGGCCCCAGAGACCCAGTACTTC. Translated: CASSALDRAPETQYF.

V and J are TRBV28 and TRBJ2-2; 9 positions match TRBD1. The CDR3 sequence is 16 residues long. Trimming at V came to 1 base and at J to 3 bases, leaving 3 bases not matched to a gene. CDR1 is MDHEN and CDR2 is SYDVKM in the germline V gene. The CDR3 region has the DNA TGTGCCAGCAGTTTATTGACAGGGGGTTACACCGGGGAGCTGTTTTTT. Translating it yields CASSLLTGGYTGELFF.

This clonotype was detected ten times or more. The CDR3 DNA sequence: TGTGCCAGCAGCCCTCACGAGACCCAGTACTTC. It specifies CASSPHETQYF. This chain connects TRBV28 to TRBJ2-5; no firm D call. Germline V gives CDR1 MDHEN, CDR2 SYDVKM. The CDR3 length is 11 residues. V dropped 6 bases and J dropped 5 bases, with 7 bases sitting between them.

This clonotype was seen many times. The chain links TRBV7-2 to TRBJ2-1; 9 positions match TRBD2. In germline, CDR1 is SGHTA, CDR2 FQGNSA. V trimming: 3 bases; J trimming: 8 bases; junction bases outside the gene matches: 14. The CDR3 loop spans 17 amino acids. CDR3 in amino acids: CASSFAHRREGLDEQFF. DNA of the CDR3: TGTGCCAGCAGCTTCGCCCACCGGCGGGAGGGCCTCGATGAGCAGTTCTTC.

For this clonotype: One end of the junction fails to match germline, which may point to a read error. The CDR3 DNA is TGCGCCAGCAGCCGGGGACTAGCGGGGGGGGAGCAGTACTTC. Translating it yields CASSRGLAGGEQYF. This sequence joins TRBV7-2 and TRBJ2-7; 16 bases align to TRBD2. CDR3 length: 14 residues. CDR1 SGHTA and CDR2 FQGNSA come from the germline V gene.

CDR3: CASSPTGGFSNTEAFF. The CDR3 region has the DNA TGTGCCAGCAGTCCCACAGGGGGGTTCTCGAACACTGAAGCTTTCTTT. The chain carries TRBV28 and TRBJ1-1; 8 positions match TRBD1. Germline V gene sequence: CDR1 MDHEN, CDR2 SYDVKM. Trimming cost V 5 bases and J 1 base; bases outside gene matches: 9. This CDR3 contains 16 residues.

In this sample, this clonotype turned up many times. The V call is TRBV18, the J call TRBJ2-7; the match to TRBD1 covers 8 bases. The CDR3 covers 14 residues. CDR1 is KGHSH, CDR2 LQKENI, per germline. V lost 6 bases and J lost 2; bases outside the gene matches: 6. This chain's CDR3 is CASSEGQATYEQYF. CDR3 bases: TGTGCCAGCTCCGAGGGACAGGCCACCTACGAGCAGTACTTC.

The chain couples TRBV7-3 to TRBJ2-7; TRBD1 agrees at 7 bases. V was clipped by 3 bases and J by 5 bases; unmatched bases: 4. CDR1 and CDR2 from the germline V gene are SGHTA and FQGTGA. This CDR3 comprises 13 residues. CDR3: CASSLTGNDEQYF. CDR3 DNA: TGTGCCAGCAGCTTGACAGGGAACGACGAGCAGTACTTC.

This clonotype was seen a few times. CDR3 amino acids: CASREGAGDTQYF. CDR3 DNA sequence: TGTGCCAGCAGAGAGGGGGCGGGAGATACGCAGTATTTT. The chain links TRBV2 to TRBJ2-3, with 7 bases matching TRBD1. Trimming at V came to 6 bases and at J to 5 bases, leaving 5 bases not matched to a gene. Looked up from germline, CDR1 is SNHLY and CDR2 is FYNNEI. CDR3 length: 13 amino acids.

This clonotype was seen a few times. V usage is TRBV10-3 and J usage is TRBJ2-1, with 7 bases that match TRBD2. J lost 6 bases, V lost 7 bases, and 3 bases had no gene match. The CDR3 runs to 12 residues. Per germline, CDR1 ENHRY and CDR2 SYGVKD. The CDR3 sequence is CAIKGEGNEQFF. The CDR3 bases are TGTGCCATCAAAGGGGAGGGCAATGAGCAGTTCTTC.

This clonotype was detected a few times. This chain joins TRBV5-1 and TRBJ2-1; D is unclear. Trimming took off 0 bases at V and 6 bases at J, with 10 bases between the two ends. CDR3 length: 14 amino acids. Germline V CDR1 and CDR2: SGHRS, YFSETQ. The DNA for the CDR3 is TGCGCCAGCAGCTTGGGCTACGGAGCCAATGAGCAGTTCTTC. Translation: CASSLGYGANEQFF.

This clonotype showed up many times. The genes are TRBV12-3 or TRBV12-4 and TRBJ2-2, with TRBD1 matching 7 bases. V lost 8 bases to trimming and J lost 4 bases; unmatched junction nucleotides: 1. The CDR3 contains 12 residues. CDR3 nucleotide sequence: TGTGCCAGCGGACAGGTCACCGGGGAGCTGTTTTTT. It codes for CASGQVTGELFF.

This rearrangement joins TRBV19 to TRBJ2-3; D might be TRBD1 (7 bases). The CDR3 consists of 14 residues. The V end lost 5 bases, the J end lost 6 bases, and 15 bases lay between the germline ends. CDR1 is LNHDA, CDR2 SQIVND, per germline (reference sequence). The CDR3 region has the DNA TGTGCCAGTAGTTCCCAGGGGGGATTTGATACGCAGTATTTT. It specifies CASSSQGGFDTQYF.

A few counts support this clonotype. The J gene is TRBJ2-1, the V gene TRBV14, with D unresolved. Trimming stripped 4 bases from V and 9 bases from J, with 19 bases between. Germline CDR1 reads SGHDN; CDR2 reads FVKESK. This CDR3 is 15 amino acids long. The CDR3 sequence: CASSPTRPHNGEQFF. The CDR3 DNA reads TGTGCCAGCAGCCCAACAAGGCCCCACAACGGTGAGCAGTTCTTC. The full variable domain, with the rest looked up from reference TRBV14 and TRBJ2-1, is EAGVTQFPSHSVIEKGQTVTLRCDPISGHDNLYWYRRVMGKEIKFLLHFVKESKQDESGMPNNRFLAERTGGTYSTLKVQPAELEDSGVYFCASSPTRPHNGEQFFGPGTRLTVL.

This clonotype was recorded at least ten times. V is TRBV24-1 and J is TRBJ2-5, with a tentative D call TRBD2 (7 bases). V lost 0 bases and J 1 base, leaving 17 bases between the germline ends. The length of the CDR3 is 18 residues. Germline CDR1 and CDR2: KGHDR and SFDVKD. The CDR3 loop is CATSDLGTGRVGQETQYF. DNA for the CDR3: TGTGCCACCAGTGATTTGGGAACAGGGAGGGTAGGCCAAGAGACCCAGTACTTC.

This clonotype occurred many times. J is TRBJ2-1 and V is TRBV20-1; TRBD2 is a possible D gene (6 bases). Trimming shortened V by 0 bases and J by 9 bases, and 27 bases separated the two germline ends. This CDR3 has 18 amino acids. Germline V CDR1 and CDR2: DFQATT, SNEGSKA (reference sequence). CDR3 sequence: CSARDSGWDSTGMAEQFF. For the CDR3, the DNA is TGCAGTGCTAGAGATTCCGGATGGGACTCCACTGGGATGGCTGAGCAGTTCTTC.

To note about this clonotype: Its ends do not fully match the called genes, so a read error is possible. This chain joins TRBV27 and TRBJ1-2; 9 nucleotides line up with TRBD1. Looked up from germline, CDR1 is MNHEY and CDR2 is SMNVEV (reference sequence). CDR3 length: 18 amino acids. The CDR3 nucleotides are TGTGCCAGCCCATTAGGCACAGACAGGGGGGTGGTTGGCTATGGCTGCACCTTC. Encoded protein: CASPLGTDRGVVGYGCTF.

The chain carries TRBV11-2 and TRBJ2-7, with TRBD1 matching over 7 bases. Germline loops: CDR1 SGHAT, CDR2 FQNNGV. Germline trimming cut 8 bases from V and 9 bases from J; bases unmatched to any gene: 22. This CDR3 has 16 amino acids. CDR3 bases: TGTGCCAGCTCACCTGTCGATGTCGACAGGGCCTATACGCAGTACTTC. It yields the protein CASSPVDVDRAYTQYF. Full variable domain (remainder filled in from reference TRBV11-2 and TRBJ2-7): EAGVAQSPRYKIIEKRQSVAFWCNPISGHATLYWYQQILGQGPKLLIQFQNNGVVDDSQLPKDRFSAERLKGVDSTLKIQPAKLEDSAVYLCASSPVDVDRAYTQYFGPGTRLTVT.